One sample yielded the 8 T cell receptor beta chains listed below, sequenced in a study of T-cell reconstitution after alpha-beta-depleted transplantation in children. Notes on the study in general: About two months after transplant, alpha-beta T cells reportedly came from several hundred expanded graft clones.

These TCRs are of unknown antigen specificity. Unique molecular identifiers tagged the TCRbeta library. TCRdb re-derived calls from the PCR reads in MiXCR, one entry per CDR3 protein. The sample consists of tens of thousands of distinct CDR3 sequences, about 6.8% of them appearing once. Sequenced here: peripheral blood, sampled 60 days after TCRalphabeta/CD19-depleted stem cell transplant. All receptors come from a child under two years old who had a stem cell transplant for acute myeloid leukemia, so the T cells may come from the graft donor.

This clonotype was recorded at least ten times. The CDR3 DNA follows: TGCAGTGCTAGAGACCAGCGGCAAGAGACCCAGTACTTC. Translation gives CSARDQRQETQYF. This sequence joins TRBV20-1 and TRBJ2-5, with D possibly TRBD2 on 5 matching bases. Germline-derived CDR1 and CDR2 are DFQATT and SNEGSKA (reference sequence). The length of the CDR3 is 13 residues. Trimming removed 0 bases at V and 2 bases at J, with 7 bases between.

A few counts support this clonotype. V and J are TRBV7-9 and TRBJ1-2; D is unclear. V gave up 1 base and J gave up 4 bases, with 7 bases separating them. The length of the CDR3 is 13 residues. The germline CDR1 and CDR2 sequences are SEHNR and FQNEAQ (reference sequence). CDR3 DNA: TGTGCCAGCAGCTTAGGAGGTGGCTATGGCTACACCTTC. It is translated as CASSLGGGYGYTF.

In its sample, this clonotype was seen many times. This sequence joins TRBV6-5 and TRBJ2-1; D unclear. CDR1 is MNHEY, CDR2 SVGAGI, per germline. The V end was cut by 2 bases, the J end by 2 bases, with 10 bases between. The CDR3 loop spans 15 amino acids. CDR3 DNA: TGTGCCAGCAGTTACGATCCAACGCCCTACAATGAGCAGTTCTTC. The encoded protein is CASSYDPTPYNEQFF.

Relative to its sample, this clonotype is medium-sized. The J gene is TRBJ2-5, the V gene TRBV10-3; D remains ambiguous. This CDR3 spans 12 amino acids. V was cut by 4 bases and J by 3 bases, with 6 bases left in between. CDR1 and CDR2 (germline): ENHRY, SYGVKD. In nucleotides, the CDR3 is TGTGCCATCAGTGGACGGGAAGAGACCCAGTACTTC. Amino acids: CAISGREETQYF.

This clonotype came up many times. CDR3 in amino acids: CASSLRQAVYGYTF. CDR3 bases: TGTGCCAGCAGTTTAAGACAGGCGGTCTATGGCTACACCTTC. J is TRBJ1-2 and V is TRBV12-3 or TRBV12-4, with a tentative D call TRBD1 (6 bases). This CDR3 has 14 residues. The ends were cut back, 2 bases at V and 4 bases at J, with 11 bases in the middle.

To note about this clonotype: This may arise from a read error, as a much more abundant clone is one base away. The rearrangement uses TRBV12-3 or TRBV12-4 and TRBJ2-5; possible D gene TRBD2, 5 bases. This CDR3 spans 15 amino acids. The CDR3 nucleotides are TGTGTCAGCAGTTTGCGCGGGTCCCAGCGTGAGACCCAGTACTTC. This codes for CVSSLRGSQRETQYF.

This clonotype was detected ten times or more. The CDR3 region is CASSSPGVGNYGYTF. The CDR3, as DNA: TGTGCCAGCAGTTCCCCTGGGGTAGGAAACTATGGCTACACCTTC. This rearrangement joins TRBV6-5 to TRBJ1-2; D gene unclear. The CDR3 is 15 residues long. With 4 bases removed from V and 2 bases from J, the gap between germline ends came to 14 bases. Germline CDR1 and CDR2: MNHEY and SVGAGI.

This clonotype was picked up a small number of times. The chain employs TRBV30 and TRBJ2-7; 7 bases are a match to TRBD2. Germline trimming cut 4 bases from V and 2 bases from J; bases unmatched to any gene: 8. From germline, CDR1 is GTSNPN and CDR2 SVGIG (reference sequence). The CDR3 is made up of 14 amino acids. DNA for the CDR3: TGTGCCTGGAAATGGGCTAGCGGAACCTACGAGCAGTACTTC. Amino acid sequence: CAWKWASGTYEQYF.